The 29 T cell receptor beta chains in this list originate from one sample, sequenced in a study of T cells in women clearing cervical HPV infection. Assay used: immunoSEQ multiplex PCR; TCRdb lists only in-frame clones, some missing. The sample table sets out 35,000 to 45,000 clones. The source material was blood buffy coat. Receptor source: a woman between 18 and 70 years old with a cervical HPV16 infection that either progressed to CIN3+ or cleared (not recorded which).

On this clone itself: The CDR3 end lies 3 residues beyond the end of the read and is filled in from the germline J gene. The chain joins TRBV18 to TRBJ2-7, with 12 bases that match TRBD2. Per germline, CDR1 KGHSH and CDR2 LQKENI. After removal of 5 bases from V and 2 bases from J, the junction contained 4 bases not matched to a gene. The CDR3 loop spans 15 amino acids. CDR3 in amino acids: CASSRTSGVPYEQYF. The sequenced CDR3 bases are TGTGCCAGCTCAAGGACTAGCGGGGTTCCCTACGAG.

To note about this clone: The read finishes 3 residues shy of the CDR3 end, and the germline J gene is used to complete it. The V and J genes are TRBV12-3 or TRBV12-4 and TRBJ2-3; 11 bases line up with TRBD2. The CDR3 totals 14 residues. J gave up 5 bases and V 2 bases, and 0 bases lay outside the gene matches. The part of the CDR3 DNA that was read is TGTGCCAGCAGTTTACTAGCGGGAGGAGATACG. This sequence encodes CASSLLAGGDT. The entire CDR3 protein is CASSLLAGGDTQYF.

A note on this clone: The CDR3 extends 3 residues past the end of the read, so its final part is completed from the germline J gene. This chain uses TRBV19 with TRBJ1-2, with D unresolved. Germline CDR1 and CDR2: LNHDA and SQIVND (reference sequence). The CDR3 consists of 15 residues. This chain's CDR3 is CASSNPSGRVYDYTF. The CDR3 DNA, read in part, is TGTGCCAGTAGTAATCCTAGCGGGAGGGTCTACGAC.

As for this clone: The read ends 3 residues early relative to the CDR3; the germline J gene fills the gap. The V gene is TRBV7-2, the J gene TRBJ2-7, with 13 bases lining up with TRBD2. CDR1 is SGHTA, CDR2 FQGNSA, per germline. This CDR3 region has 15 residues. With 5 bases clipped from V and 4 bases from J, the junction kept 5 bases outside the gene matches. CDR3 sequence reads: CASSAGTSGAYEQYF. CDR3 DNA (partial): TGTGCCAGCAGCGCCGGGACTAGCGGGGCTTACGAG.

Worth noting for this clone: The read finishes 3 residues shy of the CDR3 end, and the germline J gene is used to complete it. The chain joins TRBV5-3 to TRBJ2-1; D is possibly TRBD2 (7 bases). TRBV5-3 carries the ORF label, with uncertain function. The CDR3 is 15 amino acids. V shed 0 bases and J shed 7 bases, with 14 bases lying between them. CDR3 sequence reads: CARSLEGRGSNEQFF. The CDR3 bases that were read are TGTGCCAGAAGCTTGGAGGGGAGGGGGTCGAATGAG.

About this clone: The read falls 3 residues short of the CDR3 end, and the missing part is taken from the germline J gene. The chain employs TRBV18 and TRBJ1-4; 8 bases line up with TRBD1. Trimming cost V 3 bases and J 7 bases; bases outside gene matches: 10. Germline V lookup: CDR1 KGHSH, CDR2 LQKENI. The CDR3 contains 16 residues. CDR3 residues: CASSPGQVGVREKLFF. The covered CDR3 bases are TGTGCCAGCTCACCGGGACAGGTCGGCGTCCGTGAAAAA.

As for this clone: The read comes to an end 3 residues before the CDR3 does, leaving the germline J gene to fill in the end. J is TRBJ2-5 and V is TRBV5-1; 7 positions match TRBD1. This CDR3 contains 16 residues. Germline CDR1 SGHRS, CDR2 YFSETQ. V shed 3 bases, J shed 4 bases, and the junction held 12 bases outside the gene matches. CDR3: CASSYNRQGSRETQYF. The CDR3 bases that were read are TGCGCCAGCAGCTATAACCGACAGGGCAGTCGAGAGACC.

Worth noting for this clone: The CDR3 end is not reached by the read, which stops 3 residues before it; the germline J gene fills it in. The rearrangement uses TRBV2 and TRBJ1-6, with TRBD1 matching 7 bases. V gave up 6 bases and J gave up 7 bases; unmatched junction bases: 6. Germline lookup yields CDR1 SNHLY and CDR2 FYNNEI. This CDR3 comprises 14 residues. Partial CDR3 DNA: TGTGCCAGCAGAAGGGACAGCCAAAATTCACCC. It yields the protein CASRRDSQNSP. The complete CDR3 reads CASRRDSQNSPLHF.

CDR3 protein: CASSLVGPGQETQYF. The part of the CDR3 DNA that was read is TGTGCCAGCAGTTTAGTCGGCCCAGGCCAGGAGACC. This rearrangement joins TRBV12-3 or TRBV12-4 to TRBJ2-5, with D unresolved. Sequencing ends 3 residues short of the CDR3 end; the germline J gene provides the rest. This CDR3 is 15 amino acids long. The ends were cut back, 1 base at V and 5 bases at J, with 14 bases in the middle.

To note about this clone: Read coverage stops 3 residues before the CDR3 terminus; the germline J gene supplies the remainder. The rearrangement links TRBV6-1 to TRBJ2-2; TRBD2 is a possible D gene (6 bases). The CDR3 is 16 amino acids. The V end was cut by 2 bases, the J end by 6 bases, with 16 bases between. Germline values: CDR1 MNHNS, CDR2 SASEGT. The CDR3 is CASSERLRRASGELFF. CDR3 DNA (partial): TGTGCCAGCAGTGAACGGCTGAGGAGGGCCTCCGGGGAG.

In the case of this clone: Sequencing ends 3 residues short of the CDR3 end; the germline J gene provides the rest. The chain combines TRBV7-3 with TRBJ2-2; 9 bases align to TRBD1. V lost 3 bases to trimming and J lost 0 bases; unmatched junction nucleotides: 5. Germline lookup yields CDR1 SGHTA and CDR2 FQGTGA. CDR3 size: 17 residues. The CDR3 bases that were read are TGTGCCAGCAGCTTCCCGGGACAGGGTTCGAACACCGGGGAG. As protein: CASSFPGQGSNTGE. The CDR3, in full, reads CASSFPGQGSNTGELFF.

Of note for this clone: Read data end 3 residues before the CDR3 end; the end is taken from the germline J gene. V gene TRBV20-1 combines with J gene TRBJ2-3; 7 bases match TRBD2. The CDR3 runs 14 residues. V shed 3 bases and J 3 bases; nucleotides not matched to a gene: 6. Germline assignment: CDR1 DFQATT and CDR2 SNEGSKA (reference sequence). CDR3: CSASGEGTTDTQYF. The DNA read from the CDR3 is TGCAGTGCTAGCGGGGAGGGAACGACAGATACG.

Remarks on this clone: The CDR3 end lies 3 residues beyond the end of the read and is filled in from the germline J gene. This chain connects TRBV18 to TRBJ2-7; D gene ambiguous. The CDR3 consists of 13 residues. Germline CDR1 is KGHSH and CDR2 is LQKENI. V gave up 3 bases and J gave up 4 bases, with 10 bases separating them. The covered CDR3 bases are TGTGCCAGCTCACCTCCTCTTACTTACGAG. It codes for CASSPPLTYE. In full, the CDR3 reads CASSPPLTYEQYF.

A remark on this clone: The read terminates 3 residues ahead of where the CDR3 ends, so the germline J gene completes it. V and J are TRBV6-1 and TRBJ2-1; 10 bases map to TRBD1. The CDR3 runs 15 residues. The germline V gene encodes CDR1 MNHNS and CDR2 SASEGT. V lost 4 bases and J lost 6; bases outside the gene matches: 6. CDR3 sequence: CASSARQGAVNEQFF. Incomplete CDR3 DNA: TGTGCCAGCAGTGCACGACAGGGGGCGGTCAATGAG.

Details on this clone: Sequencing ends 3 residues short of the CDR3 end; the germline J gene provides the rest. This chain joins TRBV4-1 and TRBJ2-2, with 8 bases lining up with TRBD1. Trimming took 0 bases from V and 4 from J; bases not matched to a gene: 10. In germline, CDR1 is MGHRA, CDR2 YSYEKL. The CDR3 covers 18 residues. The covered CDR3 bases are TGCGCCAGCAGCCAAGATCTTCAGGGGGCGCAGGTCACCGGGGAG. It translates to CASSQDLQGAQVTGE. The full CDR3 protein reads CASSQDLQGAQVTGELFF.

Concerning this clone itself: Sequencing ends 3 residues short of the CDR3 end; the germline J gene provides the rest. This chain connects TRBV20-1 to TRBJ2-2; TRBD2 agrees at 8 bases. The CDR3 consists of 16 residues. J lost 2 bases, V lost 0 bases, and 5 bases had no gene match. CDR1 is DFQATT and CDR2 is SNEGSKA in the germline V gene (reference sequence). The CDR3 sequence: CSARDFLAGNTGELFF. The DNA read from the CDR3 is TGCAGTGCTAGAGATTTCCTAGCGGGCAACACCGGGGAG.

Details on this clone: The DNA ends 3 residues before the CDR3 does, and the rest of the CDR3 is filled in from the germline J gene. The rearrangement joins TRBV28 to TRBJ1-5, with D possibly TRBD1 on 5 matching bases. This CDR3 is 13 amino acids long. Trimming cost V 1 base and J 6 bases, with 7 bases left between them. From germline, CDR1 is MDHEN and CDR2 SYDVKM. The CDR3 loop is CASSLSGPQPQHF. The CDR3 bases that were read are TGTGCCAGCAGTTTATCAGGGCCTCAGCCC.

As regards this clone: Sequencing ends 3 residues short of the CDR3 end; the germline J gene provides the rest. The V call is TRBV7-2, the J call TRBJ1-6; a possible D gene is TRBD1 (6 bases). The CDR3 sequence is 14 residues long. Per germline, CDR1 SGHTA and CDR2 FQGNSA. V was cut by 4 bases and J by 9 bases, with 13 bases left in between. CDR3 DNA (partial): TGTGCCAGCAGCTCGGGACAAACACTTTCACCC. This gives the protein CASSSGQTLSP. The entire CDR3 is CASSSGQTLSPLHF.

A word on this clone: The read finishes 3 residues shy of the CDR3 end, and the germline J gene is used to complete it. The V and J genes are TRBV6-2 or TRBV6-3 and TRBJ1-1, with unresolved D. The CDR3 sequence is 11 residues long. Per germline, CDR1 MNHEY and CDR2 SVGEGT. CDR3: CASTYNGGAFF. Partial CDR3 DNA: TGTGCCAGCACATACAATGGTGGA.

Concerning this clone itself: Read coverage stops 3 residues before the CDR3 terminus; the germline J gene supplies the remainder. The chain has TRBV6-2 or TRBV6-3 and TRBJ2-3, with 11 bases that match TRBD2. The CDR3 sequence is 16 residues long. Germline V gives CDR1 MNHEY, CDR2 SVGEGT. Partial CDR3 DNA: TGTGCCAGCATTTCCGGGACTAGCGGTCCGCGCGAGACG. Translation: CASISGTSGPRET. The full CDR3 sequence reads CASISGTSGPRETQYF.

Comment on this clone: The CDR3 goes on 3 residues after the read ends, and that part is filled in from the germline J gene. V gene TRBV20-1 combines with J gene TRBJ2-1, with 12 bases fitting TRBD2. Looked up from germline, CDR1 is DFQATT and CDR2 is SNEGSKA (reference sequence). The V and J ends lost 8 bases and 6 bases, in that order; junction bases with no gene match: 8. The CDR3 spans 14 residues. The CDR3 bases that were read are TGCAGTTCCTGGACTAGCGGGATAGGCAATGAG. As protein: CSSWTSGIGNE. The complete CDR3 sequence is CSSWTSGIGNEQFF.

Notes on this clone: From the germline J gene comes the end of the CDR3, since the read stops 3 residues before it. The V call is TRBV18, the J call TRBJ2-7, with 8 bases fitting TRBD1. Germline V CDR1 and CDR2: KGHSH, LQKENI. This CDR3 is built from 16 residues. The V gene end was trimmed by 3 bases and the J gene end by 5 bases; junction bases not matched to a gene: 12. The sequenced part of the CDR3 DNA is TGTGCCAGCTCACCCAGGACAGGGAGGCTTGGAAACGAG. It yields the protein CASSPRTGRLGNE. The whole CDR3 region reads CASSPRTGRLGNEQYF.

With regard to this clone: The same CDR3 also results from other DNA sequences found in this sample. The CDR3: CSAKSSGWVNEQYF. Incomplete CDR3 DNA: TGCAGTGCTAAGTCTAGCGGATGGGTCAACGAG. The chain carries TRBV20-1 and TRBJ2-7; 7 bases fit TRBD2. Sequencing ends 3 residues short of the CDR3 end; the germline J gene provides the rest. From germline, CDR1 is DFQATT and CDR2 SNEGSKA (reference sequence). The CDR3 totals 14 residues. Unmatched junction bases numbered 11, after V lost 4 bases and J lost 5 bases.

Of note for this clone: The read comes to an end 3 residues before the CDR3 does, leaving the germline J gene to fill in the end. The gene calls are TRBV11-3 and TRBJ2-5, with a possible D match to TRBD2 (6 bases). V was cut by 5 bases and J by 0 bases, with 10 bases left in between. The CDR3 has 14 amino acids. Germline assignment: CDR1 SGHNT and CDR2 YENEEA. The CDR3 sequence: CASSATSYQETQYF. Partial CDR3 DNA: TGTGCCAGCAGCGCGACTAGTTACCAAGAGACC.

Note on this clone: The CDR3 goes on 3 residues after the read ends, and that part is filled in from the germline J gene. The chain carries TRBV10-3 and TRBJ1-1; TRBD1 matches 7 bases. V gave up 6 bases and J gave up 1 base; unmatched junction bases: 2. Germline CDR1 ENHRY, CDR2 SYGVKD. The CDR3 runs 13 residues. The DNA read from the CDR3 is TGTGCCATCAGCGACAGGGAGAACACTGAA. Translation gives CAISDRENTE. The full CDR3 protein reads CAISDRENTEAFF.

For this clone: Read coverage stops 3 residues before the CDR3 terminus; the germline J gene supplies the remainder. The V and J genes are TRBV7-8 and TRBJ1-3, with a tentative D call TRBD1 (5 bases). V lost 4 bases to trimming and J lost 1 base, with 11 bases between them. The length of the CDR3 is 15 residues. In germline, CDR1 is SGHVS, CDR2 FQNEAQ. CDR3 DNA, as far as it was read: TGTGCCAGCAGCTACGACAGAGAATCTGGAAACACC. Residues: CASSYDRESGNT. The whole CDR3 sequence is CASSYDRESGNTIYF.

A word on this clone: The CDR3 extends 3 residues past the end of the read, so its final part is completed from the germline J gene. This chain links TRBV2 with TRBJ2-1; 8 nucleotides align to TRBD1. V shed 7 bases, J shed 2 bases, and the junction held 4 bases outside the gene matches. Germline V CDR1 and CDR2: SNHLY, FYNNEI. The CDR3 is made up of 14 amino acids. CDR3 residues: CASKAGGPYNEQFF. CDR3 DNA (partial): TGTGCCAGCAAGGCAGGGGGCCCCTACAATGAG.

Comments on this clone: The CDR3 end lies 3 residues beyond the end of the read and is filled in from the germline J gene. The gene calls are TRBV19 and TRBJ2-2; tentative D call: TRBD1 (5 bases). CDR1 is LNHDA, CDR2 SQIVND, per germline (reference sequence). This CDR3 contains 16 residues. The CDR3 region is CASSMGLKSGANVLFF. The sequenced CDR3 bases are TGTGCCAGTAGTATGGGTTTGAAGTCTGGGGCCAACGTG.

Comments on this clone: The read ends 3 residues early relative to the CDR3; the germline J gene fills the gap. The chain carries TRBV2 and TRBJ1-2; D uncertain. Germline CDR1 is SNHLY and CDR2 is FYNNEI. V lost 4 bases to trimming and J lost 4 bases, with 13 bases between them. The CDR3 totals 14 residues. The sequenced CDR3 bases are TGTGCCAGCAGTGGAGGCGGGTCCCCCTATGGC. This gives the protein CASSGGGSPYG. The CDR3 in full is CASSGGGSPYGYTF.